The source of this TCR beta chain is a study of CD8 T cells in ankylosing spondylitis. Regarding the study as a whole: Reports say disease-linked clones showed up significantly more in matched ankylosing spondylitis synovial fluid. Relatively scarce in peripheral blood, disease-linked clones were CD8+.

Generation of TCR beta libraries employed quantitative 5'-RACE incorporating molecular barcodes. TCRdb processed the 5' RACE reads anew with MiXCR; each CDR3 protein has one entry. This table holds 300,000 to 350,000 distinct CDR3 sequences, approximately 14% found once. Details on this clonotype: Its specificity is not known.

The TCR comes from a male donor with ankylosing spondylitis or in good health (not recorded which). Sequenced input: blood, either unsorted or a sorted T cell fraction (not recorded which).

CDR3 sequence (DNA): TGCGCCAGCAGCACGACTAGCGGAGGAACAAACACCGGGGAGCTGTTTTTT. It yields the protein CASSTTSGGTNTGELFF. The chain links TRBV5-1 to TRBJ2-2; 9 nucleotides line up with TRBD2. The CDR3 is made up of 17 amino acids. Germline V lookup: CDR1 SGHRS, CDR2 YFSETQ. V shed 4 bases, J shed 2 bases, and the junction held 9 bases outside the gene matches.